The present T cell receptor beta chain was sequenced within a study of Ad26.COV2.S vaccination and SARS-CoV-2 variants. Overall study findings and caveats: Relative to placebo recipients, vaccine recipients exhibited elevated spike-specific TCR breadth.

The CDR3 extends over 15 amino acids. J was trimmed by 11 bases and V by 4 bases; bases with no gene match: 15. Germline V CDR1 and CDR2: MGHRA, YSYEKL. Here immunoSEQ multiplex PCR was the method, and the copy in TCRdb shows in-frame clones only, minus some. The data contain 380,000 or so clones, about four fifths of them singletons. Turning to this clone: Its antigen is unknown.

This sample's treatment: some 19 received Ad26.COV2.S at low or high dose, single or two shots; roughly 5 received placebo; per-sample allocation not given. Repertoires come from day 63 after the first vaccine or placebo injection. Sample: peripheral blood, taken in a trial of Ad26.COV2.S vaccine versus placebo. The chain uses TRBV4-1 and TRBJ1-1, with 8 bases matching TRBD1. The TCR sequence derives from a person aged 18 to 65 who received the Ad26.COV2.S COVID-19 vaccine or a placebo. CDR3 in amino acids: CASSPDRGRSKAAFF. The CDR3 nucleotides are TGCGCCAGCAGCCCCGACAGGGGCCGAAGTAAAGCGGCTTTCTTT.